The clone carrying this T cell receptor beta chain was counted a few times. Its matching antigen is unknown. Stable Graves' hyperthyroidism meant no ophthalmopathy progression within 18 months. Clinical symptoms, serum thyroxine, TRAb, thyroid ultrasound and orbital computed tomography established diagnosis. The entry originates in a study of T cells in Graves' hyperthyroidism and ophthalmopathy. General study findings and limits: Blood held most thyroid clonotypes expanded above 0.001 frequency. The model predicted ophthalmopathy a median approximately six months before onset.

TCR beta CDR3 region amplification was performed from RNA transcripts. RT-PCR in the first round (using the HTBI primer set) targeted the TCR CDR3. TCRdb re-called the multiplex PCR reads through MiXCR, storing one row per CDR3 protein. Of over 450,000 distinct CDR3 sequences in the sample, around an eighth are singletons; the top ten hold about 17%. The source material was blood. This TCR derives from a woman aged 18-30 years with Graves' hyperthyroidism.

CDR3 amino acids: CASSPDGTGELFF. The CDR3 region has the DNA TGTGCCAGCAGCCCGGACGGGACCGGGGAGCTGTTTTTT. The rearrangement joins TRBV13 to TRBJ2-2; no clear D. CDR1 and CDR2 from the germline V gene are PRHDT and FYEKMQ (reference sequence). The CDR3 sequence is 13 residues long. V was trimmed by 5 bases and J by 5 bases, leaving 9 bases between them.